The 16 T cell receptor beta chains given below trace back to one sample, sequenced in a study of OX40 agonist ivuxolimab in advanced cancers. Clones were read by immunoSEQ multiplex PCR, and TCRdb kept only the in-frame ones, dropping some. The sample contains fewer than 50,000 clones, around 93% of which appear only once. The sequencing used CD4+ or CD8+ T cells sorted from blood, collected in a trial of the OX40 agonist ivuxolimab. These TCRs come from an adult with an advanced solid tumor such as melanoma, head and neck, liver or kidney cancer.

This clone was recorded a few times. V gene TRBV2 combines with J gene TRBJ1-2; unclear D gene. Trimming left V 6 bases short and J 8 bases short, with 16 bases between. CDR3 length: 13 residues. Germline-derived CDR1 and CDR2 are SNHLY and FYNNEI. The CDR3 reads CASRGLGHRGYTF. CDR3 coding DNA: TGTGCCAGCAGGGGCCTAGGGCATCGGGGCTACACCTTC.

This chain joins TRBV29-1 and TRBJ2-1; 7 bases agree with TRBD2. The CDR3 contains 13 residues. The V and J ends lost 5 bases and 4 bases, in that order; junction bases with no gene match: 5. CDR1 is SQVTM, CDR2 ANQGSEA, per germline. The CDR3 DNA reads as TGCAGCGTTTACGCTAGCGGATACAATGAGCAGTTCTTC. It yields the protein CSVYASGYNEQFF.

This chain connects TRBV5-1 to TRBJ2-1; unclear D gene. CDR3 length: 13 residues. V was shortened by 0 bases and J by 4 bases, with 5 bases between the two germline ends. Germline loops: CDR1 SGHRS, CDR2 YFSETQ. CDR3 region: CASSLANYNEQFF. The CDR3 DNA sequence: TGCGCCAGCAGCTTGGCCAATTACAATGAGCAGTTCTTC.

This rearrangement joins TRBV7-6 to TRBJ2-5; the D is unclear. Germline V gene data show CDR1 as SGHVS and CDR2 as FNYEAQ. The V gene lost 0 bases and the J gene lost 5 bases, with 4 bases spanning the gap. The CDR3 is 12 residues long. The CDR3 DNA follows: TGTGCCAGCAGCTTAGCTGGGGAGACCCAGTACTTC. This translates into CASSLAGETQYF.

This clone appeared a single time. This rearrangement joins TRBV28 to TRBJ2-1; 15 bases fit TRBD2. Looked up from germline, CDR1 is MDHEN and CDR2 is SYDVKM. The CDR3 contains 15 residues. V lost 10 bases and J lost 1; bases outside the gene matches: 2. This CDR3 is CATGTSGRSYNEQFF. CDR3 DNA sequence: TGTGCCACCGGGACTAGCGGGAGGTCCTACAATGAGCAGTTCTTC.

This clone was detected only once. The chain combines TRBV4-3 with TRBJ2-7, with 9 bases fitting TRBD2. The germline V gene encodes CDR1 LGHNA and CDR2 YSLEER. V lost 2 bases and J lost 0; bases outside the gene matches: 20. There are 21 residues in the CDR3. Here the CDR3 DNA reads TGCGCCAGCAGCCAACCCGGAAGGGGCTTGGGGCGGGAGGGCCCCTCCTACGAGCAGTACGTC. This encodes CASSQPGRGLGREGPSYEQYV.

The rearrangement uses TRBV2 and TRBJ1-1, with D possibly matching TRBD1 (5 bases). Trimming removed 11 bases at V and 5 bases at J, with 15 bases between. This CDR3 region has 12 residues. Germline CDR1 reads SNHLY; CDR2 reads FYNNEI. This CDR3 is CASLWGRTEAFF. DNA of the CDR3: TGTGCCTCCTTATGGGGCCGGACTGAAGCTTTCTTT.

The chain couples TRBV5-5 to TRBJ2-3; possible D gene TRBD2, 6 bases. The ends were cut back, 4 bases at V and 4 bases at J, with 16 bases in the middle. CDR3 length: 15 amino acids. Germline CDR1 reads SGHKS; CDR2 reads YYEKEE (reference sequence). CDR3 in amino acids: CASSTGGSRADTQYF. DNA for the CDR3: TGTGCCAGCAGCACTGGGGGGTCACGCGCAGATACGCAGTATTTT.

The chain carries TRBV23-1 and TRBJ2-2, with 8 positions matching TRBD1. TRBV23-1 is an open reading frame, and its role is uncertain. The CDR3 sequence is 15 residues long. With 4 bases clipped from V and 1 base from J, the junction kept 2 bases outside the gene matches. The CDR3 loop is CASSLGTGNTGELFF. The CDR3, as DNA: TGCGCCAGCAGTCTCGGGACAGGGAACACCGGGGAGCTGTTTTTT.

The rearrangement joins TRBV25-1 to TRBJ2-1; 8 bases align to TRBD1. This CDR3 region has 15 residues. CDR1 MGHDK and CDR2 SYGVNS come from the germline V gene. V shed 5 bases, J shed 3 bases, and the junction held 6 bases outside the gene matches. CDR3 residues: CASSPGTGDYNEQFF. The DNA for the CDR3 is TGTGCCAGCAGTCCGGGGACAGGCGACTACAATGAGCAGTTCTTC.

This clone was detected only a few times. This rearrangement joins TRBV30 to TRBJ1-1; D is ambiguous. In germline, CDR1 is GTSNPN, CDR2 SVGIG (reference sequence). The CDR3 extends over 13 amino acids. V lost 2 bases and J 0 bases, leaving 7 bases between the germline ends. The CDR3 reads CAWSLAVNTEAFF. The CDR3 DNA reads TGTGCCTGGAGTCTGGCAGTGAACACTGAAGCTTTCTTT.

CDR3 region: CASSLTEMNTEAFF. The CDR3 bases are TGTGCCAGCAGTTTAACGGAAATGAACACTGAAGCTTTCTTT. The V and J genes are TRBV27 and TRBJ1-1, with D uncertain. Trimming removed 2 bases from V and 0 bases from J, with 7 bases in between. This CDR3 spans 14 amino acids. CDR1 and CDR2 (germline): MNHEY, SMNVEV (reference sequence).

This chain uses TRBV28 with TRBJ1-4; D not certain. The CDR3 loop spans 16 amino acids. Trimming pared 5 bases from V and 4 bases from J, leaving 17 bases between. Germline V gives CDR1 MDHEN, CDR2 SYDVKM. Here the CDR3 DNA reads TGTGCCAGCAGTCTCCCACCGACACCTAATAATGAAAAACTGTTTTTT. Protein product: CASSLPPTPNNEKLFF.

The CDR3 here is CASSVSQGAYGYTF. The DNA of the CDR3 is TGTGCCAGCAGCGTCTCGCAGGGGGCCTATGGCTACACCTTC. The J gene is TRBJ1-2, the V gene TRBV9; 8 bases fit TRBD1. Germline-derived CDR1 and CDR2 are SGDLS and YYNGEE. This CDR3 is built from 14 residues. Germline trimming cut 2 bases from V and 4 bases from J; bases unmatched to any gene: 4.

This chain joins TRBV7-9 and TRBJ1-2; D is ambiguous. V was clipped by 1 base and J by 8 bases, with 11 bases between them. Germline lookup yields CDR1 SEHNR and CDR2 FQNEAQ (reference sequence). The CDR3 is 13 residues long. The CDR3 spells CASSLGAKGGYTF. CDR3 DNA: TGTGCCAGCAGCTTAGGGGCCAAGGGAGGCTACACCTTC.

The rearrangement links TRBV27 to TRBJ2-2, with TRBD2 identical over 10 bases. Germline values: CDR1 MNHEY, CDR2 SMNVEV (reference sequence). V dropped 4 bases and J dropped 0; count of bases not matched to a gene: 5. This CDR3 region has 17 residues. DNA of the CDR3: TGTGCCAGCAGTTCTTTGCTAGCGGGAGCGAACACCGGGGAGCTGTTTTTT. Translated: CASSSLLAGANTGELFF.